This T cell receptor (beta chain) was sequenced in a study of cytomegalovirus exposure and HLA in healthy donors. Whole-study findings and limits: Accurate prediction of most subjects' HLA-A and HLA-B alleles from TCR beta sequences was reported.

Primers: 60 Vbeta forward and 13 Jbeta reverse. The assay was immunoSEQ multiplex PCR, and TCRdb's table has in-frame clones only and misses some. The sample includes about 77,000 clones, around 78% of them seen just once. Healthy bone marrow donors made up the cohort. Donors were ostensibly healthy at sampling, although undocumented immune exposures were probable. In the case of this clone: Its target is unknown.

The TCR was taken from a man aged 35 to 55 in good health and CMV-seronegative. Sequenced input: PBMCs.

CDR3 protein: CASSDRQNGYTF. The CDR3 DNA reads as TGTGCCAGCAGTGATAGACAGAATGGCTACACCTTC. The chain has TRBV6-1 and TRBJ1-2, with D possibly TRBD1 on 5 matching bases. The length of the CDR3 is 12 residues. V lost 3 bases and J 6 bases, leaving 8 bases between the germline ends. The V gene's germline CDR1 is MNHNS and CDR2 SASEGT.